The clone carrying this TCR beta chain was seen a few times. No antigen is known for it. At one end the junction does not follow the germline gene, possibly because of a read error. The sample is drawn from a study of cytomegalovirus exposure and HLA in healthy donors. Study-wide points: Later analysis identified several of the most significant clusters that appeared linked to common viral pathogens. High specificity and sensitivity for cytomegalovirus status were reported for the classifier. What TCR beta sequences reportedly achieved was accurate prediction of HLA-A and HLA-B alleles in most subjects. In vitro, three CMV-associated chains proved specific for CMV antigens.

The PCR made use of 60 Vbeta and 13 Jbeta primers. The assay was immunoSEQ multiplex PCR, and TCRdb's table has in-frame clones only and misses some. The sample lists approximately 79,000 clones, around 81% occurring once. Sequenced sample: PBMCs. The TCR sequence derives from a male donor in good health and CMV-seropositive.

The CDR3 loop reads CSSSLPITGNEAFF. In DNA form, the CDR3 reads TGTTCCAGCAGCTTACCTATAACAGGGAACGAAGCTTTCTTT. V gene TRBV7-9 combines with J gene TRBJ1-1; D possibly corresponds to TRBD1 (6 bases). The CDR3 is 14 residues long. In germline, CDR1 is SEHNR, CDR2 FQNEAQ (reference sequence). The full variable domain, its missing parts supplied by reference TRBV7-9 and TRBJ1-1, is DTGVSQNPRHKITKRGQNVTFRCDPISEHNRLYWYRQTLGQGPEFLTYFQNEAQLEKSRLLSDRFSAERPKGSFSTLEIQRTEQGDSAMYLCSSSLPITGNEAFFGQGTRLTVV.